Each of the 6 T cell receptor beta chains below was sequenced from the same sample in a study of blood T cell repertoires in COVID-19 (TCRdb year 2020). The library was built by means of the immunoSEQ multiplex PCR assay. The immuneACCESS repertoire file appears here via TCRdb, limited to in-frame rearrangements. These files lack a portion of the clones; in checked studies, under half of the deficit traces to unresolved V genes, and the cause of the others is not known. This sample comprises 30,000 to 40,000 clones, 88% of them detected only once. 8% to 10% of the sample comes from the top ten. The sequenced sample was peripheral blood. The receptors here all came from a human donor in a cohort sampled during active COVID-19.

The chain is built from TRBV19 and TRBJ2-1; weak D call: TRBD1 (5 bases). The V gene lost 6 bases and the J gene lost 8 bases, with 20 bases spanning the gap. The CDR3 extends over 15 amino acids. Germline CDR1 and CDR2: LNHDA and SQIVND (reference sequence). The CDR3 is CASRAHIQGGDEQFF. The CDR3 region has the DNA TGTGCCAGTAGGGCCCATATTCAGGGTGGGGATGAGCAGTTCTTC.

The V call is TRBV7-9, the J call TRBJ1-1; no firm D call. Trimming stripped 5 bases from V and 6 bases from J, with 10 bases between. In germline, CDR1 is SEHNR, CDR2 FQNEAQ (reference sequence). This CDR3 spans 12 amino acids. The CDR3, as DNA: TGTGCCAGCAGCCCCGTAGCCCCTGAAGCTTTCTTT. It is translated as CASSPVAPEAFF.

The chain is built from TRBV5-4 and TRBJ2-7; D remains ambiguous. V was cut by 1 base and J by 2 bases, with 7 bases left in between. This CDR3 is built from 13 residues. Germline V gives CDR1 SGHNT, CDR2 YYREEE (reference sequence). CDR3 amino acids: CASSLMTTYEQYF. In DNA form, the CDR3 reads TGTGCCAGCAGCTTGATGACAACCTACGAGCAGTACTTC.

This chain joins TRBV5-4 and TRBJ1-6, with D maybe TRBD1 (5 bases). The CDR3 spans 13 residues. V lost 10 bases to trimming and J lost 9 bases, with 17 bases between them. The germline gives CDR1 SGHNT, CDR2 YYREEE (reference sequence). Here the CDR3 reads CAGGRPGGSPLHF. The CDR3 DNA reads TGTGCCGGGGGGAGGCCGGGCGGTTCACCCCTCCACTTT.

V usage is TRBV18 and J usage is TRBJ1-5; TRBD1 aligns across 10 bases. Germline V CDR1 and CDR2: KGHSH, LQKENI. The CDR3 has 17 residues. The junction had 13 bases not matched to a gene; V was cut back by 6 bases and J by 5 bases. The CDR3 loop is CASSDEGDRGLDQPQHF. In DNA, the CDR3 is TGTGCCAGCTCGGACGAGGGGGACAGGGGTCTGGATCAGCCCCAGCATTTT.

CDR3 coding DNA: TGCGCCAGCAGCTCCCTGGGACACCTTGAAGCTTTCTTT. Its translation: CASSSLGHLEAFF. The chain joins TRBV5-1 to TRBJ1-1; D possibly corresponds to TRBD1 (6 bases). This CDR3 comprises 13 residues. Per germline, CDR1 SGHRS and CDR2 YFSETQ. V was clipped by 3 bases and J by 7 bases, with 13 bases between them.